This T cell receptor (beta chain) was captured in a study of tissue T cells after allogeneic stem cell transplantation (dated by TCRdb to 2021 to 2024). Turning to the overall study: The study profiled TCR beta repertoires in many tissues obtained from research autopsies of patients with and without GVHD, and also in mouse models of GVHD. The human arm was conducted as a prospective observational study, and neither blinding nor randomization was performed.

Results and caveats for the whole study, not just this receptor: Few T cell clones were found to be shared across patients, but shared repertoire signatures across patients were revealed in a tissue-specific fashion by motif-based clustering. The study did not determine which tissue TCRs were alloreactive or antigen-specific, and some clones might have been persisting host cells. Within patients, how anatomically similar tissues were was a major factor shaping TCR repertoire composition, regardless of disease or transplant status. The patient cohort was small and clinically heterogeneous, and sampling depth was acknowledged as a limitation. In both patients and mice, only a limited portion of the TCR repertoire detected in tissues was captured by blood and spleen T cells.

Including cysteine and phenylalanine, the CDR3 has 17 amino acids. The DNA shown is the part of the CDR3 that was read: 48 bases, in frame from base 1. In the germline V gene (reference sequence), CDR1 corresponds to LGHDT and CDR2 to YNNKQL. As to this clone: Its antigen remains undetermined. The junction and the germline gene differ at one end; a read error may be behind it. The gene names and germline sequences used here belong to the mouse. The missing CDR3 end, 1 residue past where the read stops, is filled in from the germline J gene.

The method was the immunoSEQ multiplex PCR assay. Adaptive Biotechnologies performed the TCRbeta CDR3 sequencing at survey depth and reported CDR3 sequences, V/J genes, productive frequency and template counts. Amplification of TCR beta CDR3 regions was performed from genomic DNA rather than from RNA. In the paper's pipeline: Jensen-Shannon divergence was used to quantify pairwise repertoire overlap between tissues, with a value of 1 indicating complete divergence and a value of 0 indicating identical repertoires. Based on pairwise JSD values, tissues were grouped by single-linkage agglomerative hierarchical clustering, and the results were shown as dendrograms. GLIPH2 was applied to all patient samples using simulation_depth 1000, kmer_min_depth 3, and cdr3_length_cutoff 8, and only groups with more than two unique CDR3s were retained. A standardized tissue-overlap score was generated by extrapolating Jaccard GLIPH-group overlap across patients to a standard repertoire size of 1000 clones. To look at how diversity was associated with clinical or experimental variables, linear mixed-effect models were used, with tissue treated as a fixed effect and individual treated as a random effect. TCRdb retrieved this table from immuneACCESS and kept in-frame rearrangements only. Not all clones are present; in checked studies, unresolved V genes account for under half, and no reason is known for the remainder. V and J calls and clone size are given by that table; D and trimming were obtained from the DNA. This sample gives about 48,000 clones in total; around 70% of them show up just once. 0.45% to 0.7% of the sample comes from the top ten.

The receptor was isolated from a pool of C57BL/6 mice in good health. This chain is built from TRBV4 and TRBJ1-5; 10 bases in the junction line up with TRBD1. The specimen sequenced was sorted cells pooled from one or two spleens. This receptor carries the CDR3 CASSQEGTGADNQAPLF. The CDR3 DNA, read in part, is TGTGCCAGCAGCCAAGAGGGGACAGGGGCCGACAACCAGGCTCCGCTT.